A selection of T cell receptor beta chains follows, all from one sample in a study of Ad26.COV2.S vaccination and SARS-CoV-2 variants. Sequencing was performed with immunoSEQ multiplex PCR; in TCRdb, only in-frame clones are kept and a portion is missing. Of approximately 97,000 clones in the sample, about 78% were seen once. The sequencing used peripheral blood, collected after recovery from COVID-19. The receptors come from a human donor who had recovered from COVID-19. Both conserved end residues are part of each CDR3. A D gene is named only where the DNA matches it firmly. Clone sizes are given selectively: once, few, many, or a class where the clone is expanded.

V	D	length	J	size	CDR3	DNA
TRBV6-4	TRBD2	15	TRBJ2-2	-	CASSRDGGDTGELFF	TGTGCCAGCAGTCGGGACGGGGGGGACACCGGGGAGCTGTTTTTT
TRBV11-2	TRBD2	15	TRBJ2-7	-	CASSLALGEGSKQYF	TGTGCCAGCAGCTTAGCCCTTGGGGAGGGTTCTAAGCAGTACTTC
TRBV5-6	-	15	TRBJ1-4	-	CASTTIGTTGEKLFF	TGTGCCAGCACCACGATCGGGACGACGGGTGAAAAACTGTTTTTT
TRBV7-3	TRBD1	13	TRBJ1-1	-	CASSIQGDTEAFF	TGTGCCAGCAGCATACAGGGGGACACTGAAGCTTTCTTT
TRBV15	-	14	TRBJ1-2	-	CATSREDSFYGYTF	TGTGCCACCAGCAGAGAGGACAGTTTTTATGGCTACACCTTC
TRBV10-2	-	12	TRBJ2-7	-	CASSENRDEQYF	TGCGCCAGCAGTGAAAATCGGGACGAGCAGTACTTC
TRBV5-4	-	14	TRBJ2-1	-	CASSNWDTDNEQFF	TGTGCCAGCAGCAATTGGGACACGGACAATGAGCAGTTCTTC
TRBV19	-	16	TRBJ1-5	-	CASSMLEGGENQPQHF	TGTGCCAGTAGTATGCTGGAGGGGGGAGAAAATCAGCCCCAGCATTTT
TRBV28	TRBD2	13	TRBJ2-1	-	CAAGGGARNEQFF	TGTGCCGCCGGCGGGGGGGCCAGGAATGAGCAGTTCTTC
TRBV6-5	TRBD1	15	TRBJ2-6	-	CATKTGGAGANVLTF	TGTGCCACCAAGACAGGGGGAGCTGGGGCCAACGTCCTGACTTTC
TRBV6-5	-	13	TRBJ1-5	-	CASSYRLDQPQHF	TGTGCCAGCAGTTACCGACTCGATCAGCCCCAGCATTTT
TRBV6-1	TRBD1	11	TRBJ1-1	-	CASTETGEAFF	TGTGCCAGCACCGAGACAGGGGAAGCTTTCTTT
TRBV5-4	TRBD1	15	TRBJ2-7	-	CASSFGDRGFLEQYF	TGTGCCAGCAGCTTCGGGGACAGAGGTTTTCTCGAGCAGTACTTC
TRBV5-4	TRBD1	15	TRBJ2-1	-	CASSPGTGRYNEQFF	TGTGCCAGCAGCCCGGGGACAGGTCGCTACAATGAGCAGTTCTTC
TRBV7-2	TRBD2	16	TRBJ2-1	-	CASSLVAGGLGNEQFF	TGTGCCAGCAGCTTAGTCGCGGGGGGGCTCGGCAATGAGCAGTTCTTC
TRBV11-2	-	13	TRBJ2-5	-	CASSLAPQETQYF	TGTGCCAGCAGCTTAGCTCCCCAAGAGACCCAGTACTTC
TRBV18	TRBD1	14	TRBJ2-2	-	CASSADREVGELFF	TGTGCCAGCTCGGCGGACAGGGAGGTCGGGGAGCTGTTTTTT
TRBV29-1	TRBD1	17	TRBJ2-5	-	CSVGLPRGTGGRETQYF	TGCAGCGTGGGACTACCGCGGGGGACAGGGGGCAGGGAGACCCAGTACTTC
TRBV7-9	-	16	TRBJ2-1	-	CASSPGRGESYNEQFF	TGTGCCAGCAGCCCAGGCCGGGGCGAATCCTACAATGAGCAGTTCTTC
TRBV30	-	14	TRBJ1-4	-	CAWRDSSDNEKLFF	TGTGCCTGGAGGGACAGCTCAGATAATGAAAAACTGTTTTTT
TRBV9	TRBD1	15	TRBJ2-2	-	CASSRDRGGTGELFF	TGTGCCAGCAGCAGGGACAGGGGTGGGACCGGGGAGCTGTTTTTT
TRBV9	-	16	TRBJ1-4	-	CASSAGRGGRNEKLFF	TGTGCCAGCAGCGCCGGGCGGGGAGGAAGAAATGAAAAACTGTTTTTT
TRBV7-2	-	13	TRBJ1-2	-	CASSLAGDYGYTF	TGTGCCAGCAGCTTAGCGGGGGACTATGGCTACACCTTC
TRBV18	-	18	TRBJ2-6	-	CASSSGRIGDSGANVLTF	TGTGCCAGCTCATCGGGACGTATTGGAGACTCTGGGGCCAACGTCCTGACTTTC
TRBV12-5	-	17	TRBJ1-3	-	CASGSGPRGGTGNTIYF	TGTGCTAGTGGTTCCGGGCCGCGGGGGGGAACTGGAAACACCATATATTTT
TRBV4-2	-	13	TRBJ1-1	few	CASSQDRDTEAFF	TGTGCCAGCAGCCAAGACAGGGACACTGAAGCTTTCTTT
TRBV7-2	-	15	TRBJ1-5	-	CASSPSPGGWQPQHF	TGTGCCAGCAGCCCCAGTCCCGGAGGATGGCAGCCCCAGCATTTT
TRBV19	-	13	TRBJ1-2	-	CASSTDPSYGYTF	TGTGCCAGTAGTACTGATCCGTCCTATGGCTACACCTTC
TRBV6-2/TRBV6-3	TRBD1	15	TRBJ2-1	-	CASSLMGQATNEQFF	TGTGCCAGCAGTTTAATGGGACAGGCTACCAATGAGCAGTTCTTC
TRBV6-5	-	14	TRBJ2-2	-	CASSYRQSTGELFF	TGTGCCAGCAGTTACCGGCAGTCCACCGGGGAGCTGTTTTTT
TRBV5-5	-	15	TRBJ2-1	-	CASNSNRQANNEQFF	TGTGCCAGCAACTCGAATCGACAGGCTAACAATGAGCAGTTCTTC
TRBV5-6	-	16	TRBJ2-1	-	CASSLGGKSSYNEQFF	TGTGCCAGCAGCTTGGGGGGGAAGAGCTCCTACAATGAGCAGTTCTTC
TRBV3-1/TRBV3-2	-	16	TRBJ1-2	once	CASSQDSLGGRYGYTF	TGTGCCAGCAGCCAAGATAGTTTGGGCGGTCGCTATGGCTACACCTTC
TRBV29-1	TRBD1	14	TRBJ2-3	-	CSLSGDRTTDTQYF	TGCAGCTTATCTGGGGACAGGACGACAGATACGCAGTATTTT
TRBV5-5	-	13	TRBJ1-1	-	CASSLAVNTEAFF	TGTGCCAGCAGCTTGGCAGTGAACACTGAAGCTTTCTTT
TRBV5-4	TRBD1	16	TRBJ2-5	-	CASSLLQGANQETQYF	TGTGCCAGCAGCTTGTTACAGGGGGCAAACCAAGAGACCCAGTACTTC
TRBV7-2	-	15	TRBJ1-5	-	CASSLSADSNQPQHF	TGTGCCAGCAGCTTAAGTGCAGATAGCAATCAGCCCCAGCATTTT
TRBV7-9	-	15	TRBJ2-1	few	CASSFGEGELDEQFF	TGTGCCAGCAGCTTCGGCGAGGGGGAACTGGATGAGCAGTTCTTC
TRBV5-1	-	15	TRBJ1-1	-	CASSLEQGEITEAFF	TGCGCCAGCAGCTTGGAACAGGGAGAAATCACTGAAGCTTTCTTT
TRBV29-1	TRBD2	15	TRBJ2-4	-	CSVRRGGEAKNIQYF	TGCAGCGTTCGGCGGGGGGGGGAAGCCAAAAACATTCAGTACTTC
TRBV5-5	-	12	TRBJ2-7	-	CASSTQGYEQYF	TGTGCCAGCAGCACCCAGGGATACGAGCAGTACTTC
TRBV7-9	TRBD1	13	TRBJ1-1	few	CASSYRQGAEAFF	TGTGCCAGCAGCTACCGACAGGGGGCTGAAGCTTTCTTT
TRBV9	TRBD2	13	TRBJ2-1	-	CASSEWEGNEQFF	TGTGCCAGCAGCGAGTGGGAGGGAAATGAGCAGTTCTTC
TRBV5-1	TRBD1	14	TRBJ1-1	-	CASSLTGENTEAFF	TGCGCCAGCAGCCTGACAGGGGAGAACACTGAAGCTTTCTTT
TRBV10-3	TRBD1	13	TRBJ1-2	-	CAISESTGYGYTF	TGTGCCATCAGTGAGTCGACAGGGTATGGCTACACCTTC
TRBV1	-	14	TRBJ1-2	-	CTSSRHTNNYGYTF	TGCACCAGCAGCAGGCACACGAATAACTATGGCTACACCTTC
TRBV11-3	-	15	TRBJ2-3	-	CASSLDSGSTNTQYF	TGTGCCAGCAGCTTAGATTCGGGTAGCACGAATACGCAGTATTTT
TRBV5-1	-	13	TRBJ2-2	few	CASNQDGTGELFF	TGCGCCAGCAACCAGGACGGCACCGGGGAGCTGTTTTTT
TRBV7-6	-	15	TRBJ2-5	-	CASSLESSRVGTQYF	TGTGCCAGCAGCTTAGAATCTAGTCGGGTGGGGACCCAGTACTTC
TRBV29-1	TRBD1	13	TRBJ1-6	-	CSVDQGAHSPLHF	TGCAGCGTTGACCAGGGGGCGCATTCACCCCTCCACTTT